Listed below are T cell receptor beta chains from one sample, sequenced in a study of T-cell reconstitution after alpha-beta-depleted transplantation in children. TCRdb passed the PCR reads through MiXCR, listing each CDR3 protein once. The sample records about 200,000 distinct CDR3 sequences, over 15% being singletons. The input for sequencing was PBMCs, mostly from graft donor cells, taken 360 days after TCRalphabeta/CD19-depleted stem cell transplant. The receptors shown here come from a male patient between 2 and 10 years old who had a stem cell transplant for acute lymphoblastic leukemia, so the T cells may come from the graft donor. Both conserved end residues are part of each CDR3. The D gene is left open where the match is weak. Clone size is stated in some rows and not others, as once, few, many or a class when expanded.

abundance	len	d_gene	v_gene	j_gene	CDR3aa	CDR3nt
few	15	.	TRBV5-6	TRBJ2-3	CASSSDYLPLGTQYF	TGTGCCAGCAGCTCAGACTACCTGCCTTTGGGTACGCAGTATTTT
few	14	.	TRBV7-9	TRBJ1-5	CASSLAGRDQPQHF	TGTGCCAGCAGCTTAGCTGGCCGAGATCAGCCCCAGCATTTT
.	16	.	TRBV10-3	TRBJ2-3	CAISDRSDRKADTQYF	TGTGCCATCAGTGATAGAAGCGACAGAAAGGCAGATACGCAGTATTTT
few	15	.	TRBV7-2	TRBJ2-1	CASSLMGGTYNEQFF	TGTGCCAGCAGCTTAATGGGGGGAACGTACAATGAGCAGTTCTTC
many	14	.	TRBV2	TRBJ2-7	CASRVQTVTYEQYF	TGTGCCAGCAGGGTTCAGACAGTCACCTACGAGCAGTACTTC
many	14	TRBD1	TRBV10-3	TRBJ2-7	CAISELGQGDEQYF	TGTGCCATCAGTGAATTGGGACAGGGGGACGAGCAGTACTTC
few	14	.	TRBV16	TRBJ2-7	CASSPVAGGHEQYF	TGTGCCAGCAGCCCCGTCGCAGGTGGCCACGAGCAGTACTTC
many	15	.	TRBV15	TRBJ1-2	CATSRDRRLDYGYTF	TGTGCCACCAGCAGAGATCGTCGGCTGGATTATGGCTACACCTTC
once	14	.	TRBV7-8	TRBJ1-4	CASSFRRLNEKLFF	TGTGCCAGCAGCTTTAGGCGGTTAAATGAAAAACTGTTTTTT
.	12	.	TRBV7-9	TRBJ1-1	CASSSRDTEAFF	TGTGCCAGCAGCTCCCGGGACACTGAAGCTTTCTTT
.	15	TRBD2	TRBV4-1	TRBJ2-1	CASSRGGLAAHEQFF	TGCGCCAGCAGCCGAGGAGGACTAGCGGCTCACGAGCAGTTCTTC
.	15	TRBD2	TRBV28	TRBJ2-1	CASTDVNSGHNEQFF	TGTGCCAGCACCGACGTGAATAGCGGGCACAATGAGCAGTTCTTC
.	19	.	TRBV4-1	TRBJ2-4	CASSQVSVKATIAKNIQYF	TGCGCCAGCAGCCAAGTCTCCGTTAAGGCGACAATAGCCAAAAACATTCAGTACTTC
few	14	.	TRBV21-1	TRBJ2-3	CASTTGSRTDTQYF	TGTGCCAGCACCACAGGGTCCCGCACAGATACGCAGTATTTT
.	14	TRBD1	TRBV3-1	TRBJ2-1	CASSNPGQNNEQFF	TGTGCCAGCAGCAACCCGGGACAGAACAATGAGCAGTTCTTC
.	14	.	TRBV6-2/TRBV6-3	TRBJ2-2	CASSNREGTGELFF	TGTGCCAGCAGTAACAGGGAGGGCACCGGGGAGCTGTTTTTT
many	14	.	TRBV12-3/TRBV12-4	TRBJ2-7	CASTSPAGSNEQYF	TGTGCCAGCACCTCCCCGGCAGGATCGAACGAGCAGTACTTC
many	20	.	TRBV5-4	TRBJ1-6	CASNLAPGRWNSSYNSPLHF	TGTGCCAGCAACCTTGCGCCGGGACGATGGAATAGCTCCTATAATTCACCCCTCCACTTT
many	16	.	TRBV6-5	TRBJ1-4	CASTRFGGATNEKLFF	TGTGCCAGCACCCGATTTGGGGGCGCAACTAATGAAAAACTGTTTTTT
.	15	TRBD1	TRBV6-1	TRBJ1-1	CASSERAPGGTEAFF	TGTGCCAGCAGTGAAAGGGCACCAGGGGGAACTGAAGCTTTCTTT
.	16	TRBD2	TRBV3-1	TRBJ2-5	CASSPAELAGGETQYF	TGTGCCAGCAGCCCGGCGGAGCTAGCGGGGGGTGAGACCCAGTACTTC
.	13	.	TRBV20-1	TRBJ1-1	CSARSGRNTEAFF	TGCAGTGCTAGGTCTGGGAGGAACACTGAAGCTTTCTTT
few	16	.	TRBV28	TRBJ2-3	CASSSFPGEYTDTQYF	TGTGCCAGCAGTTCCTTCCCGGGTGAATACACAGATACGCAGTATTTT
many	15	.	TRBV6-5	TRBJ1-6	CASRIREYSNSPLHF	TGTGCCAGCAGAATAAGGGAGTACAGTAATTCACCCCTCCACTTT
.	14	.	TRBV6-5	TRBJ2-1	CASRLPGTYNEQFF	TGTGCCAGCAGGCTACCAGGGACCTACAATGAGCAGTTCTTC
few	14	.	TRBV12-3/TRBV12-4	TRBJ2-1	CASSRSRAYNEQFF	TGTGCCAGCAGCCGCTCCAGGGCCTACAATGAGCAGTTCTTC
.	17	.	TRBV7-9	TRBJ2-7	CASSHPGEEGKGYEQYF	TGTGCCAGCAGCCACCCGGGGGAAGAGGGTAAGGGCTACGAGCAGTACTTC
.	14	.	TRBV12-3/TRBV12-4	TRBJ2-3	CASSTRHTQDTQYF	TGTGCCAGCAGCACCAGACATACCCAAGATACGCAGTATTTT
.	15	.	TRBV6-5	TRBJ2-7	CASSYSKGGGYEQYF	TGTGCCAGCAGTTACTCGAAGGGGGGCGGCTACGAGCAGTACTTC
.	17	TRBD2	TRBV4-2	TRBJ2-4	CASSPLGSGGTKNIQYF	TGTGCCAGCAGCCCGCTAGGGAGCGGGGGAACAAAAAACATTCAGTACTTC
few	14	.	TRBV27	TRBJ2-2	CASSLGAGTGELFF	TGTGCCAGCAGTTTAGGGGCGGGGACCGGGGAGCTGTTTTTT
few	12	.	TRBV7-3	TRBJ1-1	CASSQGGTEAFF	TGTGCCAGCAGCCAAGGGGGTACTGAAGCTTTCTTT
few	14	.	TRBV6-2/TRBV6-3	TRBJ2-7	CASSYQGGVGSIYF	TGTGCCAGCAGTTACCAGGGAGGTGTGGGATCCATCTACTTC
.	14	TRBD1	TRBV28	TRBJ2-4	CASSLQGARYIQYF	TGTGCCAGCAGTTTACAGGGGGCGCGATACATTCAGTACTTC
few	13	.	TRBV9	TRBJ1-2	CASSGGGNYGYTF	TGTGCCAGCAGCGGGGGCGGGAACTATGGCTACACCTTC
few	15	TRBD2	TRBV9	TRBJ2-3	CASSVGTSGTDTQYF	TGTGCCAGCAGCGTCGGGACTAGCGGGACAGATACGCAGTATTTT
few	15	.	TRBV10-3	TRBJ2-3	CAISANRPSTDTQYF	TGTGCCATCAGTGCAAATAGGCCCAGCACAGATACGCAGTATTTT
.	14	.	TRBV7-8	TRBJ2-7	CASTLRDPPYEQYF	TGTGCCAGCACCCTTCGGGACCCACCCTACGAGCAGTACTTC
few	15	.	TRBV15	TRBJ1-6	CATSRDGAGGSPLHF	TGTGCCACCAGCAGAGATGGCGCGGGGGGTTCACCCCTCCACTTT
.	19	.	TRBV28	TRBJ2-4	CASGREGRGGLLAKNIQYF	TGTGCCAGCGGGAGAGAGGGCAGGGGGGGATTGTTGGCCAAAAACATTCAGTACTTC
few	14	TRBD1	TRBV28	TRBJ2-7	CASSSTGGFYEQYF	TGTGCCAGCAGTTCAACAGGGGGCTTCTACGAGCAGTACTTC
few	13	.	TRBV30	TRBJ1-4	CALRREADEKLFF	TGTGCCTTACGCAGGGAGGCGGATGAAAAACTGTTTTTT
few	12	TRBD1	TRBV10-3	TRBJ2-7	CAILRQGGEQYF	TGTGCCATCCTAAGACAGGGGGGCGAGCAGTACTTC
many	12	.	TRBV10-3	TRBJ2-3	CASGWVSDTQYF	TGTGCCTCGGGTTGGGTGTCAGATACGCAGTATTTT
.	16	.	TRBV6-5	TRBJ2-5	CASSYSISQGQETQYF	TGTGCCAGCAGTTACTCGATTTCCCAGGGCCAAGAGACCCAGTACTTC
.	16	.	TRBV12-3/TRBV12-4	TRBJ1-3	CASSPRQVEAGNTIYF	TGTGCCAGCAGTCCCCGACAGGTCGAAGCCGGAAACACCATATATTTT
.	14	.	TRBV1	TRBJ2-2	CTSSHERSPGELFF	TGCACCAGCAGCCACGAACGGAGCCCCGGGGAGCTGTTTTTT
few	14	TRBD1	TRBV12-3/TRBV12-4	TRBJ1-2	CASSRDSYFYGYTF	TGTGCCAGCAGCCGGGACAGTTACTTCTATGGCTACACCTTC
.	18	TRBD2	TRBV7-2	TRBJ2-3	CASSLAGLAGYLTDTQYF	TGTGCCAGCAGCTTAGCTGGACTAGCGGGATACCTCACAGATACGCAGTATTTT
few	12	.	TRBV12-3/TRBV12-4	TRBJ1-5	CASSVSHVSQHF	TGTGCCAGCAGCGTGTCCCACGTGTCCCAGCATTTT
.	13	TRBD2	TRBV5-1	TRBJ2-1	CASASGWLNEQFF	TGCGCCAGCGCTAGCGGGTGGCTCAATGAGCAGTTCTTC
.	11	.	TRBV28	TRBJ1-5	CASSLEQPQHF	TGTGCCAGCAGTTTAGAACAGCCCCAGCATTTT